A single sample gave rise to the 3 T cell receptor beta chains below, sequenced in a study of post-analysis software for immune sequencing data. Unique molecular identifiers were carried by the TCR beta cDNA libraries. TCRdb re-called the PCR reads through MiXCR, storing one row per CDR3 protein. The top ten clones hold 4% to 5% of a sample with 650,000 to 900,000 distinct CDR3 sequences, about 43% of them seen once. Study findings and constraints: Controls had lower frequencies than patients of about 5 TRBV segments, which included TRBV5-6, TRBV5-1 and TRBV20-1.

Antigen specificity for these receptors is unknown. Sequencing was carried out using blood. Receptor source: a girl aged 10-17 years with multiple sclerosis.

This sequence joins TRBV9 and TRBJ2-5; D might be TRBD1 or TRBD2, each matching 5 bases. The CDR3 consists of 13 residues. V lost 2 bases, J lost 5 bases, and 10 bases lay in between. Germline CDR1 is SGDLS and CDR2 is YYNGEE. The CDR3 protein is CASSVMGRETQYF. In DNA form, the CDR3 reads TGTGCCAGCAGCGTTATGGGACGGGAGACCCAGTACTTC.

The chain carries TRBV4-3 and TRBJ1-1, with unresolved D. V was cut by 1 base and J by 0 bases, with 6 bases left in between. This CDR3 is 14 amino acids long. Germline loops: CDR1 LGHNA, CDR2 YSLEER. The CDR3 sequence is CASSQVLLNTEAFF. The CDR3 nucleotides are TGCGCCAGCAGCCAAGTACTCCTGAACACTGAAGCTTTCTTT.

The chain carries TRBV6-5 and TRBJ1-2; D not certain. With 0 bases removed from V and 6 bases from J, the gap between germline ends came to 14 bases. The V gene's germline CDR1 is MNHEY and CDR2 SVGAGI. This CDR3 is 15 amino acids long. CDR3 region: CASSYSILSHHGYTF. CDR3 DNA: TGTGCCAGCAGTTACTCGATACTCAGCCATCATGGCTACACCTTC.